This T cell receptor beta chain was identified during a study of blood T cell repertoires in COVID-19 (dated by TCRdb to 2018 to 2020). About the investigation overall: The collaborator samples originated in the United States, Italy and Spain and spanned the acute and convalescent phases of COVID-19. The prospective study material was composed of cDNA or gDNA derived from T cells, B-cell-depleted T cells, or PBMCs. The dataset comprised deeply sampled blood TCRbeta repertoires from subjects exposed to, actively infected with, or recovered from COVID-19. The repertoires were made available in a free public database intended to serve as a resource for research on the immune response to SARS-CoV-2. The samples were drawn from the first 160 participants of the ongoing ImmuneRACE study and from roughly 1,300 subjects provided by 6 global collaborators. Sample metadata almost always included a de-identified subject ID, COVID-19 status, age in years and sex. Where available, HLA class I and class II types were taken from metadata supplied by the sample provider and were not determined by assay-based typing.

The CDR3 numbers 13 residues from cysteine through phenylalanine. Only the CDR3 DNA is retained, 39 bases long and in frame from the first base. The germline V gene (reference sequence) provides CDR1 SGHNT and CDR2 YYREEE. V is reduced by 2 bases and J by 2 bases, leaving a spacing of 8 bases between them. What the study reported, not specific to this receptor: How much clinical and demographic metadata was included differed by source and by participant, and the metadata was provided uncurated.

Enrolling through a virtual design, the prospective study's participants ranged in age from about 18 to 100 years and lived across approximately 25 United States geographic areas. In the prospective study, participants were assigned to cohorts based on the clinical history participants reported in a screening survey and a study questionnaire. In the prospective study, mobile phlebotomists collected whole blood, serum and a nasopharyngeal or oropharyngeal swab from each participant. Over an approximately two-month period, participants in the prospective study had the option of providing additional blood draws and questionnaires. Blood samples from the prospective study were shipped frozen or at room temperature prior to DNA extraction. As concerns this clone: What antigen it recognizes has not been identified. No per-base quality is available; no much larger clone lies one base away.

TCRbeta CDR3 regions were amplified from genomic DNA using the immunoSEQ Assay, a bias-controlled multiplex PCR. The source study handled its data this way. The number of nucleated cells in each sample was estimated by amplification of reference gene primers within the assay. To quantify the absolute abundance of each unique TCRbeta CDR3 rearrangement, sequence reads were collapsed and filtered. Productive Simpson clonality was computed per sample as the square root of Simpson's diversity index over productive rearrangements. Not all clones reach the TCRdb copy of this immuneACCESS table, which keeps in-frame sequences only. Checked studies attribute under half of the gap to unresolved V genes and leave the rest unexplained. V and J calls and clone size are as listed in that table; D and trimming were resolved from the DNA. The sample data list under 300,000 clones, and roughly 91% of these were observed just once. The top ten hold 2.3% of the sample.

The sequence was obtained from a woman aged 35 to 49 with acute COVID-19. The receptor chain draws on TRBV5-4 and TRBJ2-7; a confident D gene designation cannot be given. The sequenced material came from PBMCs or T cells enriched from blood (not recorded which). The nucleotide sequence is given as TGTGCCAGCAGCTTCCCAGGTGCCTACGAGCAGTACTTC. Translated, it reads CASSFPGAYEQYF. The CDR3 plus the reference TRBV5-4 and TRBJ2-7 genes for the other parts give the full variable domain: ETGVTQSPTHLIKTRGQQVTLRCSSQSGHNTVSWYQQALGQGPQFIFQYYREEENGRGNFPPRFSGLQFPNYSSELNVNALELDDSALYLCASSFPGAYEQYFGPGTRLTVT.